This T cell receptor beta chain was observed in a study of CD8+CD57+ T cells in acquired aplastic anemia. Germline V gene data show CDR1 as ENHRY and CDR2 as SYGVKD. Between the trimmed V and J ends, which lost 6 bases and 4 bases, there was a span of 14 bases. The CDR3 extends over 14 amino acids. Genomic DNA, serving as template, underwent TCR beta VDJ and CDR3 profiling. TCRdb processed the reads anew with MiXCR; each CDR3 protein has one entry. There are fewer than 200,000 distinct CDR3 sequences in the sample; about three fifths occur only once, and around 45% lies in the top ten. This chain connects TRBV10-3 to TRBJ2-3; unclear D gene. The clonotype originates from a human donor in good health. The sequencing input was sorted CD4+, CD8+, or CD8+CD57+ T cells (not recorded which) from PBMCs. The CDR3 sequence: CAISPPGRADTQYF. The CDR3 coding sequence is TGTGCCATCAGCCCGCCGGGTCGGGCAGATACGCAGTATTTT.